The 17 T cell receptor beta chains below were found in one sample sequenced in a study of cytomegalovirus exposure and HLA in healthy donors. PCR amplification relied on 60 Vbeta primers (plus 13 Jbeta primers). TCRdb's table, derived via immunoSEQ multiplex PCR, lists solely in-frame clones and lacks some. Among over 150,000 clones listed, roughly 70% were seen once. Sequences were obtained from PBMCs. The receptors here all came from a woman aged 25 to 39 in good health and CMV-seronegative.

This chain connects TRBV28 to TRBJ1-5; D not resolved. The germline CDR1 and CDR2 sequences are MDHEN and SYDVKM. This CDR3 comprises 14 residues. The V end was cut by 3 bases, the J end by 1 base, with 7 bases between. The CDR3 loop reads CASSLLESNQPQHF. For the CDR3, the DNA is TGTGCCAGCAGTTTGCTGGAGAGCAATCAGCCCCAGCATTTT. The complete variable domain, with remaining parts taken from reference TRBV28 and TRBJ1-5, reads DVKVTQSSRYLVKRTGEKVFLECVQDMDHENMFWYRQDPGLGLRLIYFSYDVKMKEKGDIPEGYSVSREKKERFSLILESASTNQTSMYLCASSLLESNQPQHFGDGTRLSIL.

This sequence joins TRBV5-8 and TRBJ2-3; 10 bases line up with TRBD2. The germline V gene has CDR1 SGHTS and CDR2 YDEGEE. CDR3 length: 17 residues. V was pared by 2 bases and J by 2 bases, with 8 bases of the junction left unmatched. This chain's CDR3 is CASSFGLAGALTDTQYF. The DNA for the CDR3 is TGTGCCAGCAGCTTTGGTCTAGCGGGAGCCCTCACAGATACGCAGTATTTT.

This sequence joins TRBV6-5 and TRBJ1-5; D gene unclear. Deletions cut 0 bases from V and 6 bases from J, with 6 bases between. CDR1 is MNHEY, CDR2 SVGAGI, per germline. The CDR3 is 13 amino acids. The CDR3 DNA follows: TGTGCCAGCAGTTACTCGGGGAGTCAGCCCCAGCATTTT. Its translation is CASSYSGSQPQHF.

The chain carries TRBV20-1 and TRBJ1-4; perhaps TRBD1 as D (5 bases). Germline V CDR1 and CDR2: DFQATT, SNEGSKA (reference sequence). The CDR3 has 11 residues. V gave up 5 bases and J gave up 11 bases, with 12 bases separating them. The DNA of the CDR3 is TGCAGTGCTTTTCAGGGTGGGAAACTGTTTTTT. Protein product: CSAFQGGKLFF.

The chain uses TRBV28 and TRBJ1-1; 7 nucleotides match TRBD1. Trimming at V came to 5 bases and at J to 7 bases, leaving 7 bases not matched to a gene. Looked up from germline, CDR1 is MDHEN and CDR2 is SYDVKM. The CDR3 is 13 amino acids. The CDR3 bases are TGTGCCAGCAGTCCCCGCGGACAGGTTGAAGCTTTCTTT. It codes for CASSPRGQVEAFF.

The J gene is TRBJ2-3, the V gene TRBV5-4, with D possibly being TRBD2 (5 bases). This CDR3 has 13 residues. Germline-derived CDR1 and CDR2 are SGHNT and YYREEE (reference sequence). Deletions cut 4 bases from V and 6 bases from J, with 12 bases between. The CDR3 loop is CASSPQEEDTQYF. The CDR3 coding sequence is TGTGCCAGCAGCCCGCAGGAGGAGGATACGCAGTATTTT.

The chain is built from TRBV18 and TRBJ2-1; D is possibly TRBD1 (6 bases). Per germline, CDR1 KGHSH and CDR2 LQKENI. V lost 6 bases and J lost 9, with 12 bases in between. The CDR3 loop spans 12 amino acids. The CDR3 reads CASSGGTPEQFF. The CDR3 coding sequence is TGTGCCAGCTCGGGTGGGACACCTGAGCAGTTCTTC.

This chain connects TRBV15 to TRBJ2-2, with D possibly matching TRBD1 (7 bases). Trimming removed 3 bases from V and 3 bases from J, with 11 bases in between. CDR3 length equals 15 residues. CDR1 is LNHNV, CDR2 YYDKDF, per germline (reference sequence). CDR3 region: CATSRGRGDTGELFF. In DNA form, the CDR3 reads TGTGCCACCAGCAGGGGCAGGGGGGACACCGGGGAGCTGTTTTTT.

This clone was found a few times. The V call is TRBV6-6, the J call TRBJ2-2, with D possibly matching TRBD1 (6 bases). Germline V CDR1 and CDR2: MNHNY, SVGAGI (reference sequence). This CDR3 contains 15 residues. The V end was cut by 2 bases, the J end by 6 bases, with 13 bases between. The CDR3 region is CASSYGIGGAGELFF. As DNA, the CDR3 is TGTGCCAGCAGTTACGGGATAGGGGGTGCCGGGGAGCTGTTTTTT.

This clone was seen a handful of times. The genes are TRBV4-3 and TRBJ2-7; 7 positions agree with TRBD1. The length of the CDR3 is 15 residues. Germline V gene data show CDR1 as LGHNA and CDR2 as YSLEER. V trimming: 0 bases; J trimming: 2 bases; junction bases outside the gene matches: 4. CDR3 sequence reads: CASSQELDRTYEQYF. In nucleotides, the CDR3 is TGCGCCAGCAGCCAAGAACTGGACAGGACCTACGAGCAGTACTTC.

The chain combines TRBV5-4 with TRBJ2-3; tentatively, D is TRBD1 (6 bases). Germline CDR1 reads SGHNT; CDR2 reads YYREEE (reference sequence). Trimming took off 4 bases at V and 2 bases at J, with 20 bases between the two ends. CDR3 length: 17 amino acids. This chain's CDR3 is CASSPGFTVGATDTQYF. CDR3 coding DNA: TGTGCCAGCAGCCCGGGGTTTACCGTGGGGGCCACAGATACGCAGTATTTT.

This clone turned up a few times. This rearrangement joins TRBV4-1 to TRBJ2-2; D is perhaps TRBD1 (5 bases). Trimming removed 4 bases at V and 2 bases at J, with 14 bases between. CDR1 is MGHRA, CDR2 YSYEKL, per germline. CDR3 size: 16 residues. CDR3 protein: CASSRTQGSNTGELFF. For the CDR3, the DNA is TGCGCCAGCAGCCGAACTCAGGGCTCAAACACCGGGGAGCTGTTTTTT.

This sequence joins TRBV6-6 and TRBJ1-1, with a possible D match to TRBD1 (5 bases). The CDR3 extends over 14 amino acids. Trimming pared 10 bases from V and 5 bases from J, leaving 20 bases between. Germline assignment: CDR1 MNHNY and CDR2 SVGAGI (reference sequence). The CDR3 region is CATGGGAVGTEAFF. CDR3 sequence (DNA): TGTGCCACGGGGGGAGGCGCTGTAGGGACTGAAGCTTTCTTT.

This sequence joins TRBV27 and TRBJ2-1, with 14 bases matching TRBD2. CDR3 length: 15 residues. V trimming: 5 bases; J trimming: 6 bases; junction bases outside the gene matches: 3. Germline V gene data show CDR1 as MNHEY and CDR2 as SMNVEV (reference sequence). The CDR3 loop reads CASSVGTSGGNEQFF. CDR3 nucleotide sequence: TGTGCCAGCAGTGTCGGGACTAGCGGGGGCAATGAGCAGTTCTTC.

The rearrangement links TRBV7-2 to TRBJ1-4; D is uncertain. Germline V CDR1 and CDR2: SGHTA, FQGNSA. The CDR3 runs 14 residues. The ends were cut back, 1 base at V and 6 bases at J, with 9 bases in the middle. CDR3 sequence reads: CASSLGAVDEKLFF. DNA for the CDR3: TGTGCCAGCAGCTTAGGGGCAGTTGATGAAAAACTGTTTTTT.

The V call is TRBV6-5, the J call TRBJ2-5, with D possibly TRBD2 on 5 matching bases. The J call may be in error: the DNA end matches TRBJ2-7 better. CDR3 size: 13 residues. Germline V gene sequence: CDR1 MNHEY, CDR2 SVGAGI. The DNA of the CDR3 is TGTGCCAGCAGTGGCGGGCCCACCTACGAGCAGTACTTC. Its translation is CASSGGPTYEQYF.

This rearrangement joins TRBV7-9 to TRBJ1-6; D uncertain. Germline-derived CDR1 and CDR2 are SEHNR and FQNEAQ (reference sequence). Trimming stripped 4 bases from V and 7 bases from J, with 14 bases between. The CDR3 sequence is 15 residues long. CDR3 coding DNA: TGTGCCAGCAGCTACCCGGAGCAAGTCAATTCACCCCTCCACTTT. It codes for CASSYPEQVNSPLHF.